This is a list of T cell receptor beta chains from one sample in a study of blood T cell repertoires in COVID-19. Assay: immunoSEQ multiplex PCR; the TCRdb copy retains only in-frame clones and omits some. The sample has about 170,000 clones; just under 95% are singletons. The sequencing input was peripheral blood. Receptors were obtained from a woman aged 45-65 years with acute or convalescent COVID-19. Both conserved end residues are part of each CDR3. A D gene is named only where the DNA matches it firmly. Where a row states a size, it is once, few, many or the class of an expanded clone; other rows omit it.

clone size | J gene | D gene | V gene | CDR3 DNA | CDR3 protein
. | TRBJ2-2 | TRBD1 | TRBV20-1 | TGCAGTGCTAGTCAGGGGGCGGTTTATAGCGGGGAGCTGTTTTTT | CSASQGAVYSGELFF
. | TRBJ1-1 | . | TRBV6-2/TRBV6-3 | TGTGCCAGCAGTCAGATCCGGGACACTGAAGCTTTCTTT | CASSQIRDTEAFF
. | TRBJ2-2 | TRBD1 | TRBV11-2 | TGTGCCAGCAGCCCGCTTGGACAGGGTATGCCCGGGGAGCTGTTTTTT | CASSPLGQGMPGELFF
. | TRBJ2-7 | . | TRBV30 | TGTGCCTGGAGCGTCGGGAGAGACTACGAGCAGTACTTC | CAWSVGRDYEQYF
. | TRBJ2-5 | . | TRBV7-2 | TGTGCCAGCAGCCCGGGCTCGGACAGCGTGGAGACCCAGTACTTC | CASSPGSDSVETQYF
. | TRBJ2-1 | . | TRBV28 | TGTGCCAGCAGTTTACCAGGGTCGGTCGGCAATGAGCAGTTCTTC | CASSLPGSVGNEQFF
. | TRBJ2-2 | TRBD2 | TRBV11-3 | TGTGCCAGCAGCTTAAGCGGGGGGTACCCCGGGGAGCTGTTTTTT | CASSLSGGYPGELFF
once | TRBJ2-1 | TRBD2 | TRBV3-1/TRBV3-2 | TGTGCCAGCAGCTCGACTAGCGGTCTCCCCCACGGTGAGCAGTTCTTC | CASSSTSGLPHGEQFF
. | TRBJ2-1 | . | TRBV2 | TGTGCCAGCAGTGAAGACAGGGACCCCTACAATGAGCAGTTCTTC | CASSEDRDPYNEQFF
. | TRBJ2-2 | TRBD2 | TRBV9 | TGTGCCAGCAGCGCTAGCGGGAGACAGACCGGGGAGCTGTTTTTT | CASSASGRQTGELFF
. | TRBJ2-1 | . | TRBV10-3 | TGTGCCATCAGGGAACCGGGACTCTTGGGGGATGAGCAGTTCTTC | CAIREPGLLGDEQFF
. | TRBJ1-4 | TRBD1 | TRBV5-1 | TGCGCCAGCACAGGGGGGACCGGGACAGTTAATTATGAAAAACTGTTTTTT | CASTGGTGTVNYEKLFF
. | TRBJ1-3 | . | TRBV30 | TGTGCCTGGAGTACTGACTCTGGAAACACCATATATTTT | CAWSTDSGNTIYF
. | TRBJ2-3 | TRBD2 | TRBV30 | TGTGCCTGGAGTTCCCCAGCGGGGGGTCCCACCCGCACAGATACGCAGTATTTT | CAWSSPAGGPTRTDTQYF
. | TRBJ2-1 | TRBD2 | TRBV11-3 | TGTGCCAGCAGCCACGGACTAGCGGCAAATGAGCAGTTCTTC | CASSHGLAANEQFF
once | TRBJ2-1 | . | TRBV7-9 | TGTGCCAGCAGCTTAGTCGGGCAGGGGTCCTACAATGAGCAGTTCTTC | CASSLVGQGSYNEQFF
. | TRBJ1-5 | . | TRBV6-5 | TGTGCCACCCTAGGACAGAGCAATAGCAATCAGCCCCAGCATTTT | CATLGQSNSNQPQHF
. | TRBJ1-3 | TRBD1 | TRBV18 | TGTGCCAGCTCACCAGGGACAGGAATCGGAGGAAACACCATATATTTT | CASSPGTGIGGNTIYF
. | TRBJ2-4 | TRBD1 | TRBV7-8 | TGTGCCAGCAGCTTAAGGTGGGACAGGGGAAACATTCAGTACTTC | CASSLRWDRGNIQYF
. | TRBJ1-5 | . | TRBV30 | TGTGCCTGGAGTGGCCCCCTACGGGATCAGCCCCAGCATTTT | CAWSGPLRDQPQHF
. | TRBJ1-2 | . | TRBV12-3/TRBV12-4 | TGTGCCAGCAGTTCGACTTCAAACTATGGCTACACCTTC | CASSSTSNYGYTF
once | TRBJ2-1 | TRBD2 | TRBV5-1 | TGCGCCAGCCTAGCGGGAGAACCACCGGTGTCCTACAATGAGCAGTTCTTC | CASLAGEPPVSYNEQFF
. | TRBJ2-5 | TRBD2 | TRBV7-9 | TGTGCCAGCAGCTTCGAAACGACTAGCGGAGGGAGGGAGACCCAGTACTTC | CASSFETTSGGRETQYF
. | TRBJ1-2 | TRBD1 | TRBV19 | TGTGCCAGTAGTATCCCCGACAGGGCTTACCTTAACTATGGCTACACCTTC | CASSIPDRAYLNYGYTF
. | TRBJ2-3 | . | TRBV15 | TGTGCCACCAGCCCCGGCCGGGACTCTAAAATTAGCACAGATACGCAGTATTTT | CATSPGRDSKISTDTQYF
. | TRBJ2-1 | TRBD1 | TRBV2 | TGTGCCAGCAAATCGGACAGGGTGTACAATGAGCAGTTCTTC | CASKSDRVYNEQFF
. | TRBJ1-5 | . | TRBV19 | TGTGCCAGTAGTATCGCAGGGGCCAATCAGCCCCAGCATTTT | CASSIAGANQPQHF
. | TRBJ2-7 | TRBD1 | TRBV23-1 | TGCGCCAGCAGATTCCGGACAGGATACTATTCCCGGGAGCAGTACTTC | CASRFRTGYYSREQYF
. | TRBJ2-1 | . | TRBV28 | TGTGCCAGCAGGGCGAGGATTTACAATGAGCAGTTCTTC | CASRARIYNEQFF
. | TRBJ1-1 | TRBD1 | TRBV10-3 | TGTGCCATCAGGCAGGGGGGTACTGAAGCTTTCTTT | CAIRQGGTEAFF
. | TRBJ2-3 | TRBD2 | TRBV12-3/TRBV12-4 | TGTGCCAGCAGTTTTCGGGAGGCAAATACGCAGTATTTT | CASSFREANTQYF
. | TRBJ2-1 | TRBD2 | TRBV5-4 | TGTGCCAGCAGCTTGGGGGGACTAGCGGGAGTCGATGAGCAGTTCTTC | CASSLGGLAGVDEQFF
. | TRBJ1-2 | . | TRBV6-6 | TGTGCCAGCACCACCCATACAGGGTATGATGGCTACACCTTC | CASTTHTGYDGYTF
. | TRBJ2-2 | . | TRBV28 | TGTGCCAGCAGCCGACCGGGCCGGGGCACCGGGGAGCTGTTTTTT | CASSRPGRGTGELFF
. | TRBJ2-1 | . | TRBV14 | TGTGCCAGCAGCCAAGTCGGAGGGACCCCCTACAATGAGCAGTTCTTC | CASSQVGGTPYNEQFF
. | TRBJ2-2 | TRBD1 | TRBV7-3 | TGTGCCAGCAGCTTCACCGGGACAGGGGGGACCGGGGAGCTGTTTTTT | CASSFTGTGGTGELFF
. | TRBJ1-3 | . | TRBV14 | TGTGCCAGCAGCCTTCAACCCCAGGTTGGAAACACCATATATTTT | CASSLQPQVGNTIYF
. | TRBJ1-2 | . | TRBV5-6 | TGTGCCAGCAGCAGAGAAGCCAGACGGAGCCTAAATGGCTACACCTTC | CASSREARRSLNGYTF
. | TRBJ1-1 | . | TRBV25-1 | TGTGCCAGCAGTGCCTCAAACAGGGTAAACACTGAAGCTTTCTTT | CASSASNRVNTEAFF
. | TRBJ1-5 | . | TRBV4-1 | TGCGCCAGCAGCCAAGATGCAGGGGCCACCTTCGGGCCCCAGCATTTT | CASSQDAGATFGPQHF
. | TRBJ2-1 | TRBD1 | TRBV6-4 | TGTGCCAGCAGATACAGGGGTTGGAATGAGCAGTTCTTC | CASRYRGWNEQFF
. | TRBJ1-5 | . | TRBV18 | TGTGCCAGCTCCCGGGAAGCAGGAGCGGCGCCCCAGCATTTT | CASSREAGAAPQHF
. | TRBJ2-3 | TRBD2 | TRBV5-1 | TGCGCCAGCAGAAACGGACTAGCGGGGCCAGATACGCAGTATTTT | CASRNGLAGPDTQYF
. | TRBJ2-1 | TRBD2 | TRBV24-1 | TGTGCCACCAGTGTAAGTGGGAGTAGCGGGGATCCTGAGCAGTTCTTC | CATSVSGSSGDPEQFF
. | TRBJ1-5 | . | TRBV10-2 | TGCGCCAGCAGTGAATTGGGGGGAGGTCTTCAGCCCCAGCATTTT | CASSELGGGLQPQHF
once | TRBJ1-1 | . | TRBV5-1 | TGCGCCAGCAGCTGGGAGTCGGGTTATGAAGCTTTCTTT | CASSWESGYEAFF
. | TRBJ1-2 | TRBD1 | TRBV29-1 | TGCAGCGTCCTTTCCGGGACAGGGAATCACTATGGCTACACCTTC | CSVLSGTGNHYGYTF